This T cell receptor beta chain was found in a study of shared clonotypes between healthy human individuals (dated by TCRdb to 2020 to 2021). In the study overall: The cohort comprised a couple of women and a few men aged 18 to 49 years. To estimate repertoire size and how much clonotype sharing occurs between individuals, the study deeply sequenced the blood TCR repertoires of roughly 5 healthy adults. To increase sequencing depth and limit assay-specific biases, TCR repertoire library preparation and sequencing were carried out by different laboratories using diverse techniques. Each donor's leukapheresis produced roughly between about 0.9 and 9.5 billion PBMCs. For each donor, three plates each were used for CD4 naive and CD4 memory, two plates were used for CD8 naive, and one plate was used for CD8 memory. The paper as a whole reports these results and caveats: Sharing across a few donors was observed for around 5% of naive CD4, less than 4% of naive CD8, 2% to 2.5% of memory CD4, and roughly 0.4% of memory CD8 clonotypes. Pairwise subsampling led to the expectation that sequencing depth would affect the degree of clonotype sharing among donors. Incomplete sequencing was indicated by rarefaction of sorted-subset datasets, despite the large sequencing depth. Estimated clonotype richness was generally larger for naive than for memory subsets. Because the study included only a small number of donors, the genetic and exposure-history diversity represented was limited. Compared with non-shared clonotypes, clonotypes shared by all four sorted-subset donors had higher generation probabilities. Sampling was restricted to blood, and TCR repertoires in tissue are likely to differ from TCR repertoires in blood.

Healthy HIV-negative adults with no recently reported acute infections or vaccinations were included as donors. Only Caucasian adults living in Nashville, Tennessee, USA were represented among the donors. The CD8 memory samples were a combination of magnetically selected CD45RO+ cells and CCR7-negative CD45RA+ effector memory (TemRA) cells. After blood collection by leukapheresis, PBMCs were isolated using Ficoll-Histopaque density gradient centrifugation and then cryopreserved in the vapor phase of liquid nitrogen. Analytical flow cytometry was used to check the purity and quantity of every magnetically sorted T cell population. From each sorted fraction, genomic DNA was isolated and quantified by UV absorbance on a Nanodrop 2000c. Points on this clone: There is no known antigen for this receptor. The record has no base qualities; no much larger clone is one base away.

Using the deep immunoSEQ assay, TCR CDR3 regions were amplified from genomic DNA by multiplex PCR. Extracted genomic DNA from each cell subset was spread evenly across all wells of several immunoSEQ 96-well plates, with each plate serving as a replicate. For sorted subsets, around 200 ng genomic DNA, equal to about 30,000 T cell genomes, was loaded into each replicate PCR. Purified libraries were measured with a Qubit 3.0 fluorometer, size-checked on a Bioanalyzer 2100, and measured again with the KAPA Library Quantification kit. Each immunoSEQ 96-well plate was sequenced on its own single-read 150-cycle Illumina NextSeq 550 flow cell. In the authors' own workflow: Because only junctional sequences without quality scores were contained in the immunoSEQ output, filtering matching that applied to full-length reads could not be performed. To assign V/J genes and CDR3, sequences were annotated using PyIR, a Python wrapper for IgBLAST v1.9, with IMGT germline references. Reads with weak V/J assignments (E-value above 1e-6), missing CDR3, stop codons, out-of-frame junctions, or ambiguous translated residues were removed. A V3J clonotype was defined by an identical inferred V gene, J gene, and CDR3 amino acid sequence. Percentage overlap between repertoires was calculated by dividing the number of shared unique clonotypes by the size of the smaller repertoire. Three approaches were used to assess repertoire richness: RTK rarefaction, the Chao1 estimator, and Recon v2.1 estimates of unobserved clonotypes. OLGA was used to compute generation probabilities for all TCRbeta clonotypes that the gDNA method yielded from a handful of donors. TCRdb limited this immuneACCESS table to in-frame rearrangements with V and J called. A share of clones is missing; checked studies link under half to unresolved V genes, and the rest is unexplained. The V and J calls and clone size are taken from that table; D and trimming were inferred from the DNA. The table for this sample lists roughly 320,000 clones; roughly 84% of them were counted only once. The biggest ten clones account for 16% of the sample.

V is cut by 0 bases and J by 8 bases, and the space between the germline ends is 11 bases. The CDR3 measures 13 amino acids from cysteine to phenylalanine. This entry keeps only the CDR3 DNA: 39 bases, framed from base 1. According to the germline V gene, CDR1 reads SGDLS and CDR2 reads YYNGEE. The V and J segments used are TRBV9 and TRBJ1-2, with the D gene not clear enough to name. Input material: memory CD8+ T cells sorted from blood. Per the publication, the cell subset or site label means: CD45RO+ cells pooled with CCR7-negative TemRA cells. This receptor was obtained from a man younger than 35 in good health. The DNA sequence follows: TGTGCCAGCAGCGTAGGAGGAGGAGGCGGCTACACCTTC. It encodes CASSVGGGGGYTF.